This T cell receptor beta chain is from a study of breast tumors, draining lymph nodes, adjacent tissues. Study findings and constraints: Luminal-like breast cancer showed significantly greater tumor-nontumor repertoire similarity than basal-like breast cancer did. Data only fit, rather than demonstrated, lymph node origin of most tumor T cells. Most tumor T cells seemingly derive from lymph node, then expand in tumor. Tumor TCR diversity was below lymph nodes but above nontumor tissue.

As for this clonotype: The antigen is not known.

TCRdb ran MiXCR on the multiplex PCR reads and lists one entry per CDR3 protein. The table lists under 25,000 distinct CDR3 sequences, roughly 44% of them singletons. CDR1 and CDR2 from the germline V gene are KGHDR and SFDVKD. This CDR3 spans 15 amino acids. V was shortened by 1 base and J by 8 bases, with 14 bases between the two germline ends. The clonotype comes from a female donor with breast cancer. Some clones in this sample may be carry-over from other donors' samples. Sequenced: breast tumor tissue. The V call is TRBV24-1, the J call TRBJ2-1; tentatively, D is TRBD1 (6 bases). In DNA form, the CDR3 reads TGTGCCACCAGTGATTTTAGGGGGTTTGTGCATGAGCAGTTCTTC. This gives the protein CATSDFRGFVHEQFF.